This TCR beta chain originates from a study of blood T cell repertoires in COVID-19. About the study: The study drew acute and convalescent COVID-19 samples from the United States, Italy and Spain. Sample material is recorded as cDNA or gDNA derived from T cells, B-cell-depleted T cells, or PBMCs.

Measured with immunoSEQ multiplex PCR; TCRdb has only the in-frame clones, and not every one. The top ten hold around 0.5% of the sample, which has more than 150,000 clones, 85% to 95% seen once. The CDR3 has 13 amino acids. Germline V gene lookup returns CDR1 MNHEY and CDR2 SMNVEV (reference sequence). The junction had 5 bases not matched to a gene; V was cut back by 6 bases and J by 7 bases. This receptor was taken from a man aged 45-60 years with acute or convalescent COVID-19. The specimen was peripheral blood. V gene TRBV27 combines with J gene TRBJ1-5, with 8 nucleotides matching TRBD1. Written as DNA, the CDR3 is TGTGCCAGCAGCCGGACAGGGAACCAGCCCCAGCATTTT. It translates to CASSRTGNQPQHF.